This T cell receptor (beta chain) was sequenced in a study of shared clonotypes between healthy human individuals. Study context: The plates for each donor numbered three CD4 naive, three CD4 memory, two CD8 naive and one CD8 memory.

This CDR3 is built from 11 residues. V shed 3 bases and J shed 7 bases, with 9 bases lying between them. Germline CDR1 and CDR2: SQVTM and ANQGSEA. Sequencing used immunoSEQ multiplex PCR; TCRdb keeps in-frame clones, though not all of them. The table shows millions of clones, with approximately 95% occurring only once. The chain is built from TRBV29-1 and TRBJ1-1; D call uncertain. The material sequenced was naive CD4+ T cells from PBMCs. Subset indicated: CD45RA+ positively selected. The sequence was collected from a man between 18 and 35 years old in good health. Some clones in this sample may be carry-over from other donors' samples. Here the CDR3 DNA reads TGCAGCGTTGAGCCCCTATATGAAGCTTTCTTT. Protein sequence: CSVEPLYEAFF.